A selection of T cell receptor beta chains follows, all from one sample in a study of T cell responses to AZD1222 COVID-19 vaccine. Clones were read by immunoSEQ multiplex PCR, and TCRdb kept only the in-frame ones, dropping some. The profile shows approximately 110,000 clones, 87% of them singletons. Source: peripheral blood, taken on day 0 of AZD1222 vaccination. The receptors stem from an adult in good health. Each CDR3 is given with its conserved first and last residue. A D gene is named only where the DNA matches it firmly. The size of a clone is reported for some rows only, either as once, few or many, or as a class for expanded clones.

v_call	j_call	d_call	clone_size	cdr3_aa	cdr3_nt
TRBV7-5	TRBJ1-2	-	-	CVRSFPGQANYGYTF	TGTGTCAGAAGCTTCCCGGGACAAGCTAACTATGGCTACACCTTC
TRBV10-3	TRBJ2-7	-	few	CAIRTGTNRYEQYF	TGTGCCATCAGGACCGGGACAAACCGCTACGAGCAGTACTTC
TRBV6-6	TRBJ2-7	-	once	CASSRKVWGGYEQYF	TGTGCCAGCAGTCGGAAAGTGTGGGGAGGCTACGAGCAGTACTTC
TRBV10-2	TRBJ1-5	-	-	CASSENENQPQHF	TGCGCCAGCAGTGAGAATGAGAATCAGCCCCAGCATTTT
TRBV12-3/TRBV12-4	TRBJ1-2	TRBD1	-	CASLDRGYGYTF	TGTGCCAGCCTCGACAGGGGCTATGGCTACACCTTC
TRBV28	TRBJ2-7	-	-	CASSLSGQNYEQYF	TGTGCCAGCAGTTTGAGTGGACAGAACTACGAGCAGTACTTC
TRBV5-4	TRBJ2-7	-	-	CASSFGGEQGTYEQYF	TGTGCCAGCAGCTTCGGTGGGGAACAGGGAACCTACGAGCAGTACTTC
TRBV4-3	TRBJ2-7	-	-	CASSQDLGQSYEQYF	TGCGCCAGCAGCCAAGATCTAGGACAGTCCTACGAGCAGTACTTC
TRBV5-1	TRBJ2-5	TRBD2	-	CASSLGLAGGPEETQYF	TGCGCCAGCAGCTTGGGACTAGCGGGGGGGCCGGAAGAGACCCAGTACTTC
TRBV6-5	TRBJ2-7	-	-	CASSYPGVRASEQYF	TGTGCCAGCAGTTACCCGGGCGTCAGGGCCTCCGAGCAGTACTTC
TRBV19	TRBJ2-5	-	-	CASSIHPGSVGFETQYF	TGTGCCAGTAGTATTCATCCAGGCAGCGTGGGATTTGAGACCCAGTACTTC
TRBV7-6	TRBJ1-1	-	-	CASSLDPGMVGNTEAFF	TGTGCCAGCAGCTTAGACCCAGGGATGGTGGGGAACACTGAAGCTTTCTTT
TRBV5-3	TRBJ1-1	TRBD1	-	CARKRTGRNTEAFF	TGTGCCAGGAAGAGGACAGGGAGGAACACTGAAGCTTTCTTT
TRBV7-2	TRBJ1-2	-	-	CASSFITNYGYTF	TGTGCCAGCAGCTTTATAACTAACTATGGCTACACCTTC
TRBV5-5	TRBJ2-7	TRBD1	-	CASSGQGYEQYF	TGTGCCAGCAGCGGACAGGGCTACGAGCAGTACTTC
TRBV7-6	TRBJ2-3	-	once	CASSSLRTDTQYF	TGTGCCAGCAGCTCACTACGCACAGATACGCAGTATTTT
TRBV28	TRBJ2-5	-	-	CASSLMSRTPLQETQYF	TGTGCCAGCAGTTTAATGTCACGGACTCCCTTGCAAGAGACCCAGTACTTC
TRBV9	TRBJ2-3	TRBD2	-	CASSPRGVTQYF	TGTGCCAGCAGCCCCCGGGGGGTTACGCAGTATTTT
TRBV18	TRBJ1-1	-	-	CASSQFREVGTEAFF	TGTGCCAGCTCTCAGTTCCGGGAGGTCGGGACTGAAGCTTTCTTT
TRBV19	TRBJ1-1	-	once	CASSFRPQWETEAFF	TGTGCCAGTAGTTTTCGGCCCCAATGGGAGACTGAAGCTTTCTTT
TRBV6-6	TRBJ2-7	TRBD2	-	CASSPPGTSGRGEQYF	TGTGCCAGCAGTCCCCCCGGGACTAGCGGGAGGGGGGAGCAGTACTTC
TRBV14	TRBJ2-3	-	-	CASSQDLGRGTDTQYF	TGTGCCAGCAGCCAAGATCTCGGCAGGGGCACAGATACGCAGTATTTT
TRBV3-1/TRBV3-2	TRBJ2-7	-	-	CASSQEGESYTGEQYF	TGTGCCAGCAGCCAAGAGGGTGAGTCTTATACCGGCGAGCAGTACTTC
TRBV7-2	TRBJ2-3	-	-	CASSLEFSDTQYF	TGTGCCAGCAGCTTAGAGTTCTCAGATACGCAGTATTTT
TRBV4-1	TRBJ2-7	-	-	CASSQTRDRYEQYF	TGCGCCAGCAGCCAAACAAGAGACAGGTACGAGCAGTACTTC
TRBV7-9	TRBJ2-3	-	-	CASSLDRADTQYF	TGTGCCAGCAGCTTAGATCGGGCAGATACGCAGTATTTT
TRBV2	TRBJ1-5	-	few	CASSESLGGQPQHF	TGTGCCAGCAGTGAAAGTCTCGGGGGTCAGCCCCAGCATTTT
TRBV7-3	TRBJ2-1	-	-	CASGPGPGPQFF	TGTGCCAGCGGACCCGGTCCGGGACCGCAGTTCTTC
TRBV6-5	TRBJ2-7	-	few	CASSYPEEQYF	TGTGCCAGCAGTTACCCCGAGGAGCAGTACTTC
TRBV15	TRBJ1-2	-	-	CATSRAGQLGGYTF	TGTGCCACCAGCAGAGCCGGACAGCTCGGGGGCTACACCTTC
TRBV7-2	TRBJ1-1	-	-	CASSLAAGATEAFF	TGTGCCAGCAGCTTAGCGGCCGGGGCCACTGAAGCTTTCTTT
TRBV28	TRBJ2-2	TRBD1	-	CASTDRATNTGELFF	TGTGCCAGCACCGACAGGGCTACGAACACCGGGGAGCTGTTTTTT
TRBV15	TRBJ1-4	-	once	CATSKEVALNEKLFF	TGTGCCACCAGCAAAGAGGTGGCCCTTAATGAAAAACTGTTTTTT
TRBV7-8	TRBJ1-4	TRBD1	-	CASSSSLDLRQGDGEKLFF	TGTGCCAGCAGCTCCTCCCTCGACCTCCGACAGGGGGATGGTGAAAAACTGTTTTTT
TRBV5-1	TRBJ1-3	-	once	CASSLDAVWGFGNTIYF	TGCGCCAGCAGCTTGGATGCCGTGTGGGGGTTTGGAAACACCATATATTTT
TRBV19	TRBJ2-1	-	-	CASSSNNEQFF	TGTGCCAGTAGTAGTAACAATGAGCAGTTCTTC
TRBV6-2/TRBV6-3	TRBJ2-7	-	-	CASSYFNYEQYF	TGTGCCAGCAGTTACTTCAACTACGAGCAGTACTTC
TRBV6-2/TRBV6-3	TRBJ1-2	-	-	CASSYQGLEGYTF	TGTGCCAGCAGTTACCAGGGTTTGGAGGGCTACACCTTC
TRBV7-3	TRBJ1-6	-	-	CASSSTVNSPLHF	TGTGCCAGCAGCTCGACAGTTAATTCACCCCTCCACTTT
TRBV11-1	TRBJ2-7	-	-	CASSFRGEQYF	TGTGCCAGCAGCTTCAGGGGCGAGCAGTACTTC
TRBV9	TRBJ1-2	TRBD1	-	CASSATGFGYGYTF	TGTGCCAGCAGCGCGACAGGGTTTGGGTATGGCTACACCTTC
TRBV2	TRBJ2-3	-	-	CAGRQDRYTDTQYF	TGTGCCGGGCGCCAGGACAGATACACAGATACGCAGTATTTT
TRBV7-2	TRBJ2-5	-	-	CASSSPDLEGETQYF	TGTGCCAGCAGCTCCCCGGATTTAGAAGGGGAGACCCAGTACTTC
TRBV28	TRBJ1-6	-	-	CASRDGRAGSNSPLHF	TGTGCCAGCAGGGATGGGAGGGCAGGGAGCAATTCACCCCTCCACTTT
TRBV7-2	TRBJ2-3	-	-	CASSPWVAVADTQYF	TGTGCCAGCAGCCCGTGGGTAGCGGTCGCAGATACGCAGTATTTT
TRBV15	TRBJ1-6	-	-	CATRDRDNSPLHF	TGTGCCACCAGGGACAGAGATAATTCACCCCTCCACTTT